The rows below give T cell receptor beta chains drawn from one sample of a study of T cell changes during pregnancy in multiple sclerosis. The data were produced by immunoSEQ multiplex PCR, yet TCRdb's version contains in-frame clones alone and is incomplete. The profile shows tens of thousands of clones, around 92% of them singletons. The material sequenced was CD8+ T cells from peripheral blood mononuclear cells, taken in the third trimester of pregnancy. Receptors originate from a female donor in good health, enrolled as a control in a pregnancy study. CDR3s include the opening cysteine and the closing phenylalanine or tryptophan. D genes are given only for firm matches. Not every row has a clone size; where given, it reads once, few, many or a size class.

J: TRBJ2-1; size: .; length: 16; V: TRBV4-1; D: .; CDR3: CASSHALFDGVNEQFF; DNA: TGCGCCAGCAGCCATGCCCTCTTTGACGGGGTTAATGAGCAGTTCTTC
J: TRBJ1-4; size: .; length: 15; V: TRBV15; D: .; CDR3: CATSTDGSTNEKLFF; DNA: TGTGCCACCAGCACTGACGGGTCAACTAATGAAAAACTGTTTTTT
J: TRBJ1-1; size: .; length: 14; V: TRBV5-1; D: .; CDR3: CASSLYQGNTEAFF; DNA: TGCGCCAGCAGCTTGTATCAGGGAAACACTGAAGCTTTCTTT
J: TRBJ2-7; size: .; length: 14; V: TRBV11-3; D: TRBD2; CDR3: CASGLAGGTYEQYF; DNA: TGTGCCAGCGGTCTAGCGGGGGGAACCTACGAGCAGTACTTC
J: TRBJ2-5; size: .; length: 15; V: TRBV2; D: TRBD2; CDR3: CASSGVSGGLETQYF; DNA: TGTGCCAGCAGTGGGGTTAGCGGGGGCCTAGAGACCCAGTACTTC
J: TRBJ1-2; size: .; length: 12; V: TRBV5-1; D: .; CDR3: CASSLSNYGYTF; DNA: TGCGCCAGCAGCTTATCAAACTATGGCTACACCTTC
J: TRBJ1-2; size: .; length: 14; V: TRBV11-2; D: .; CDR3: CASSPTGDIYGYTF; DNA: TGTGCCAGCAGCCCGACAGGAGACATCTATGGCTACACCTTC
J: TRBJ2-5; size: .; length: 15; V: TRBV11-2; D: TRBD2; CDR3: CASSRTSESQETQYF; DNA: TGTGCCAGCAGCCGGACTAGCGAGAGCCAAGAGACCCAGTACTTC
J: TRBJ2-7; size: .; length: 16; V: TRBV19; D: TRBD2; CDR3: CASSPSLGGWPAEQYF; DNA: TGTGCCAGTAGTCCATCCCTCGGGGGGTGGCCTGCCGAGCAGTACTTC
J: TRBJ2-5; size: .; length: 12; V: TRBV30; D: .; CDR3: CAWSSQGETQYF; DNA: TGTGCCTGGAGTTCTCAGGGTGAGACCCAGTACTTC
J: TRBJ1-1; size: .; length: 14; V: TRBV27; D: .; CDR3: CASSLFQGNTEAFF; DNA: TGTGCCAGCAGTTTGTTCCAGGGGAACACTGAAGCTTTCTTT
J: TRBJ2-7; size: once; length: 14; V: TRBV10-3; D: .; CDR3: CAISESNLVPEQYF; DNA: TGTGCCATCAGTGAGTCGAATCTAGTCCCCGAGCAGTACTTC
J: TRBJ1-1; size: .; length: 13; V: TRBV2; D: .; CDR3: CASSEGGRTEAFF; DNA: TGTGCCAGCAGTGAAGGGGGGCGGACTGAAGCTTTCTTT
J: TRBJ2-2; size: .; length: 18; V: TRBV4-3; D: TRBD1; CDR3: CASSQDTNRGIYAGELFF; DNA: TGCGCCAGCAGCCAAGATACAAACAGGGGGATTTACGCCGGGGAGCTGTTTTTT
J: TRBJ2-6; size: .; length: 15; V: TRBV6-1; D: .; CDR3: CASSTSGSGANVLTF; DNA: TGTGCCAGCAGTACCTCAGGGTCTGGGGCCAACGTCCTGACTTTC
J: TRBJ2-1; size: .; length: 12; V: TRBV7-9; D: .; CDR3: CASSLVYNEQFF; DNA: TGTGCCAGCAGCTTAGTATACAATGAGCAGTTCTTC
J: TRBJ2-7; size: .; length: 15; V: TRBV27; D: TRBD1; CDR3: CASSFTGGASYEQYF; DNA: TGTGCCAGCAGTTTTACAGGGGGTGCCTCCTACGAGCAGTACTTC
J: TRBJ1-1; size: .; length: 19; V: TRBV16; D: .; CDR3: CASSQSMPGAPALNTEAFF; DNA: TGTGCCAGCAGCCAATCGATGCCAGGGGCTCCAGCCCTGAACACTGAAGCTTTCTTT
J: TRBJ1-6; size: .; length: 15; V: TRBV4-3; D: .; CDR3: CASSQGTGGNSPLHF; DNA: TGCGCCAGCAGCCAGGGGACTGGTGGTAATTCACCCCTCCACTTT
J: TRBJ1-3; size: once; length: 15; V: TRBV11-3; D: .; CDR3: CASSSRGPDGNTIYF; DNA: TGTGCCAGCTCTTCCAGGGGTCCTGATGGAAACACCATATATTTT
J: TRBJ2-7; size: many; length: 19; V: TRBV4-1; D: TRBD1; CDR3: CASSQDSIAPGQGLYEQYF; DNA: TGCGCCAGCAGCCAAGATTCTATTGCACCGGGACAGGGGCTGTACGAGCAGTACTTC
J: TRBJ2-2; size: .; length: 16; V: TRBV4-3; D: .; CDR3: CASSQGLGLTTGELFF; DNA: TGCGCCAGCAGCCAGGGACTGGGCCTTACCACCGGGGAGCTGTTTTTT
J: TRBJ1-6; size: .; length: 14; V: TRBV19; D: .; CDR3: CASSIDPQGSPLHF; DNA: TGTGCCAGTAGTATAGATCCTCAGGGGTCACCCCTCCACTTT
J: TRBJ2-7; size: .; length: 15; V: TRBV6-5; D: TRBD1; CDR3: CASSYDRDRDGEQYF; DNA: TGTGCCAGCAGTTACGACCGGGACAGGGACGGCGAGCAGTACTTC
J: TRBJ2-5; size: .; length: 16; V: TRBV6-5; D: TRBD1; CDR3: CASSYLGQGDGETQYF; DNA: TGTGCCAGCAGTTACCTCGGGCAGGGGGACGGAGAGACCCAGTACTTC
J: TRBJ2-2; size: .; length: 16; V: TRBV7-2; D: TRBD2; CDR3: CASSLVVAGGPGELFF; DNA: TGTGCCAGCAGCTTAGTCGTAGCGGGGGGGCCCGGGGAGCTGTTTTTT
J: TRBJ1-1; size: .; length: 16; V: TRBV9; D: TRBD1; CDR3: CASSLTGGSRNTEAFF; DNA: TGTGCCAGCAGCTTAACAGGGGGCTCTCGAAACACTGAAGCTTTCTTT
J: TRBJ2-1; size: .; length: 15; V: TRBV6-6; D: .; CDR3: CASIPTLSQGNEQFF; DNA: TGTGCCAGCATACCAACCCTTAGTCAGGGGAATGAGCAGTTCTTC
J: TRBJ2-5; size: .; length: 15; V: TRBV4-2; D: .; CDR3: CASSPRIREQETQYF; DNA: TGTGCCAGCAGTCCAAGAATACGGGAACAGGAGACCCAGTACTTC
J: TRBJ1-1; size: .; length: 15; V: TRBV7-8; D: .; CDR3: CASSLGQGMNTEAFF; DNA: TGTGCCAGCAGCTTAGGGCAGGGGATGAACACTGAAGCTTTCTTT
J: TRBJ2-6; size: .; length: 15; V: TRBV29-1; D: .; CDR3: CSVDSTESGANVLTF; DNA: TGCAGCGTCGATTCAACAGAGTCTGGGGCCAACGTCCTGACTTTC
J: TRBJ2-1; size: once; length: 16; V: TRBV14; D: .; CDR3: CASSHSRTGGLDEQFF; DNA: TGTGCCAGCAGCCACTCCCGGACGGGGGGCCTCGATGAGCAGTTCTTC
J: TRBJ1-2; size: .; length: 11; V: TRBV29-1; D: .; CDR3: CSVHGGHGYTF; DNA: TGCAGCGTTCATGGGGGCCATGGCTACACCTTC
J: TRBJ2-1; size: .; length: 16; V: TRBV14; D: TRBD2; CDR3: CASSHLSGDRYNEQFF; DNA: TGTGCCAGCAGCCACCTTAGCGGGGATCGCTACAATGAGCAGTTCTTC
J: TRBJ2-2; size: .; length: 15; V: TRBV7-3; D: .; CDR3: CASSLGAANTGELFF; DNA: TGTGCCAGCAGCCTTGGGGCAGCGAACACCGGGGAGCTGTTTTTT
J: TRBJ1-1; size: .; length: 16; V: TRBV5-6; D: TRBD1; CDR3: CASSDDGTGGITEAFF; DNA: TGTGCCAGCAGCGATGACGGGACAGGGGGTATTACTGAAGCTTTCTTT
J: TRBJ2-7; size: .; length: 11; V: TRBV2; D: .; CDR3: CASRLVSEQYF; DNA: TGTGCCAGCAGACTAGTTTCCGAGCAGTACTTC
J: TRBJ2-2; size: .; length: 12; V: TRBV7-2; D: .; CDR3: CARNGNTGELFF; DNA: TGTGCCAGAAACGGGAACACCGGGGAGCTGTTTTTT
J: TRBJ1-1; size: .; length: 12; V: TRBV30; D: .; CDR3: CALNTGNTEAFF; DNA: TGTGCCTTGAACACAGGGAACACTGAAGCTTTCTTT
J: TRBJ2-1; size: .; length: 15; V: TRBV6-4; D: TRBD2; CDR3: CASSVGSGGYNEQFF; DNA: TGTGCCAGCAGTGTTGGTAGCGGGGGTTACAATGAGCAGTTCTTC
J: TRBJ1-2; size: .; length: 11; V: TRBV7-9; D: .; CDR3: CASSWADGYTF; DNA: TGTGCCAGCAGCTGGGCCGATGGCTACACCTTC
J: TRBJ1-1; size: .; length: 14; V: TRBV4-2; D: TRBD1; CDR3: CASSRTGEGTEAFF; DNA: TGTGCCAGCAGCCGGACAGGGGAAGGCACTGAAGCTTTCTTT
J: TRBJ2-3; size: .; length: 13; V: TRBV9; D: .; CDR3: CASTRRGTDTQYF; DNA: TGTGCTAGTACCCGCCGCGGAACCGATACGCAGTATTTT
J: TRBJ1-1; size: .; length: 13; V: TRBV27; D: TRBD1; CDR3: CASHRGLNTEAFF; DNA: TGTGCCAGTCACAGGGGGCTGAACACTGAAGCTTTCTTT
J: TRBJ2-7; size: once; length: 14; V: TRBV12-5; D: TRBD1; CDR3: CASGDPGQGDEQYF; DNA: TGTGCTAGTGGGGATCCGGGACAGGGGGACGAGCAGTACTTC
J: TRBJ1-5; size: .; length: 14; V: TRBV6-5; D: TRBD1; CDR3: CASSPRTGVQPQHF; DNA: TGTGCCAGCAGTCCCAGGACAGGGGTTCAGCCCCAGCATTTT